The clone carrying this T cell receptor (beta chain) was detected only a few times. The CDR3 runs 17 residues. The V segment lost 0 bases and the J segment 6 bases; nucleotides outside the gene matches: 12. CDR1 and CDR2 (germline): SGDLS, YYNGEE. Profiled with immunoSEQ multiplex PCR; TCRdb holds only in-frame clones, not every one. The sample has about 71,000 clones, 83% seen once. The source of the sample is a study of blood T cell repertoires in COVID-19. Sequences were obtained from peripheral blood. J is TRBJ2-3 and V is TRBV9, with 8 bases aligning to TRBD2. The sequence was obtained from a young man with COVID-19, enrolled during active disease. Here the CDR3 reads CASSVDTSGSGGDTQYF. The CDR3, as DNA: TGTGCCAGCAGCGTAGACACGAGCGGGAGTGGGGGGGATACGCAGTATTTT.